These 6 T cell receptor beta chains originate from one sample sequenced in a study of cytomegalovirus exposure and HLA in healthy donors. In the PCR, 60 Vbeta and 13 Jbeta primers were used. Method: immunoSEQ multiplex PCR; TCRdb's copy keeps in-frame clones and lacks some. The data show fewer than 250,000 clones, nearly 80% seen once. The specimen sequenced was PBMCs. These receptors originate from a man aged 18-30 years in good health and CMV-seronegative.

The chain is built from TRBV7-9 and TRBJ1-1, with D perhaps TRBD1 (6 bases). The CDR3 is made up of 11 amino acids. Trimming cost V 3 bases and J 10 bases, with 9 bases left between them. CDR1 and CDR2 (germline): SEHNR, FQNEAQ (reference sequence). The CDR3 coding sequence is TGTGCCAGCAGCTTGGAACAGGGAGCTTTCTTT. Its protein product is CASSLEQGAFF.

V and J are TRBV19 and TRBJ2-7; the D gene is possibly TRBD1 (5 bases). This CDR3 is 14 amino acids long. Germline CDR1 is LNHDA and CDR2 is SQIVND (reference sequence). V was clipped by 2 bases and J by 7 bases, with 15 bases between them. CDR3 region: CASSIRQSLREQYF. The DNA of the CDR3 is TGTGCCAGTAGTATAAGACAGTCTCTTCGGGAGCAGTACTTC.

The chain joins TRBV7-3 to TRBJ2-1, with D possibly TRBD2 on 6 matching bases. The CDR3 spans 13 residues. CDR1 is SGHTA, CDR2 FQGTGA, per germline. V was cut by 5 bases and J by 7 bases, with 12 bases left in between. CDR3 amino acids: CASSRDLLNEQFF. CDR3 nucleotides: TGTGCCAGCAGCCGGGACTTGTTAAATGAGCAGTTCTTC. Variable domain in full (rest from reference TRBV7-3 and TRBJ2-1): GAGVSQTPSNKVTEKGKYVELRCDPISGHTALYWYRQSLGQGPEFLIYFQGTGAADDSGLPNDRFFAVRPEGSVSTLKIQRTERGDSAVYLCASSRDLLNEQFFGPGTRLTVL.

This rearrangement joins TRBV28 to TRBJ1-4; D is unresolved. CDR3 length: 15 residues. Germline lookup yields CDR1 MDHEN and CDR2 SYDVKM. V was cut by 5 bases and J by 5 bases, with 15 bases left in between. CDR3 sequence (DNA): TGTGCCAGCAGTCCAGGCATTGGGTCCAATGAAAAACTGTTTTTT. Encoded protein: CASSPGIGSNEKLFF.

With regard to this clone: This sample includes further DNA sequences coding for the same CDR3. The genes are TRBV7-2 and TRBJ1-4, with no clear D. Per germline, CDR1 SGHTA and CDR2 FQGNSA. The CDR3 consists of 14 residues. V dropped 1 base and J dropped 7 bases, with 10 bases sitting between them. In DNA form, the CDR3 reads TGTGCCAGCAGCTTAGGTTCCGGTGGTGAAAAACTGTTTTTT. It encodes CASSLGSGGEKLFF.

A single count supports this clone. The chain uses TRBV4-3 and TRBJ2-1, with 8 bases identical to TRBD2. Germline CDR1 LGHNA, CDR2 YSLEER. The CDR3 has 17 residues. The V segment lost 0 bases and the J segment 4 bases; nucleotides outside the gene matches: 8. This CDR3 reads CASSQEPPSGPYNEQFF. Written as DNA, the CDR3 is TGCGCCAGCAGCCAAGAGCCCCCTAGCGGGCCTTACAATGAGCAGTTCTTC.